The 11 T cell receptor beta chains presented below share a single source sample, sequenced in a study of blood T cell repertoires in COVID-19. TCRdb's copy holds only in-frame clones and misses some; the assay was immunoSEQ multiplex PCR. The profile covers 49,000 or so clones, with roughly 87% appearing a single time and 6% to 7.5% taken by the ten largest. The sequenced material came from peripheral blood. The origin of the receptors is a man aged 55 to 69 with active COVID-19.

The chain has TRBV7-9 and TRBJ1-2; TRBD1 aligns across 8 bases. With 6 bases clipped from V and 4 bases from J, the junction kept 10 bases outside the gene matches. Germline V gene sequence: CDR1 SEHNR, CDR2 FQNEAQ (reference sequence). This CDR3 comprises 15 residues. The CDR3, as DNA: TGTGCCAGCAGTTGGGCGACAGGGGACTCCTATGGCTACACCTTC. Encoded protein: CASSWATGDSYGYTF.

The chain couples TRBV28 to TRBJ2-7; D perhaps matches TRBD1 (7 bases). Germline V CDR1 and CDR2: MDHEN, SYDVKM. V was trimmed by 5 bases and J by 4 bases, leaving 15 bases between them. The CDR3 has 14 residues. The CDR3 protein is CASSPPSGGYEQYF. The CDR3 nucleotides read TGTGCCAGCAGTCCCCCCTCAGGGGGGTACGAGCAGTACTTC. The full variable domain, completed using reference TRBV28 and TRBJ2-7, is DVKVTQSSRYLVKRTGEKVFLECVQDMDHENMFWYRQDPGLGLRLIYFSYDVKMKEKGDIPEGYSVSREKKERFSLILESASTNQTSMYLCASSPPSGGYEQYFGPGTRLTVT.

The chain couples TRBV14 to TRBJ1-4, with D tentatively TRBD1 (5 bases). The CDR3 is made up of 16 amino acids. The ends were cut back, 3 bases at V and 11 bases at J, with 22 bases in the middle. Germline assignment: CDR1 SGHDN and CDR2 FVKESK. As DNA, the CDR3 is TGTGCCAGCAGCCACGCGCCGGGACTTGGAGCGGAGAAACTGTTTTTT. Its protein product is CASSHAPGLGAEKLFF.

The CDR3 sequence is CASSQDWSQRSEKEAFF. CDR3 DNA sequence: TGCGCCAGCAGCCAAGATTGGTCCCAGCGTAGTGAGAAGGAGGCTTTCTTT. The J gene is TRBJ1-1, the V gene TRBV4-3, with D uncertain. V lost 0 bases and J 11 bases, leaving 25 bases between the germline ends. CDR1 LGHNA and CDR2 YSLEER come from the germline V gene. The CDR3 has 17 amino acids.

The chain employs TRBV27 and TRBJ1-5, with D perhaps matching TRBD1 (5 bases). The germline V gene encodes CDR1 MNHEY and CDR2 SMNVEV (reference sequence). The CDR3 has 14 amino acids. The V end lost 8 bases, the J end lost 1 base, and 12 bases lay between the germline ends. CDR3 DNA: TGTGCCAGCCAACCGGGGGGAAGCAATCAGCCCCAGCATTTT. Amino acid sequence: CASQPGGSNQPQHF.

The gene calls are TRBV9 and TRBJ2-1; 8 bases align to TRBD2. The germline CDR1 and CDR2 sequences are SGDLS and YYNGEE. The CDR3 spans 15 residues. V lost 4 bases, J lost 6 bases, and 9 bases stayed unmatched. CDR3 bases: TGTGCCAGCAGCTCCTGGAGCGGGGGTGGCAATGAGCAGTTCTTC. Its translation is CASSSWSGGGNEQFF.

The chain combines TRBV6-2 or TRBV6-3 with TRBJ1-1; 7 bases agree with TRBD1. This CDR3 comprises 13 residues. V trimming: 4 bases; J trimming: 8 bases; junction bases outside the gene matches: 7. Germline V gene data show CDR1 as MNHEY and CDR2 as SVGEGT. The DNA for the CDR3 is TGTGCCAGCAGTTCAAATTTACAGGGGGAAGCTTTCTTT. As protein: CASSSNLQGEAFF.

V gene TRBV19 combines with J gene TRBJ1-2; D is uncertain. Germline V gene sequence: CDR1 LNHDA, CDR2 SQIVND (reference sequence). Trimming cost V 2 bases and J 4 bases, with 14 bases left between them. The CDR3 consists of 15 residues. CDR3 region: CASSIYGETRYGYTF. CDR3 in DNA: TGTGCCAGTAGTATATATGGGGAGACCCGCTATGGCTACACCTTC.

The V call is TRBV18, the J call TRBJ1-4; the match to TRBD1 covers 7 bases. Trimming cost V 4 bases and J 4 bases; bases outside gene matches: 3. Germline CDR1 KGHSH, CDR2 LQKENI. This CDR3 comprises 14 residues. This CDR3 reads CASSRGQLNEKLFF. The CDR3 DNA is TGTGCCAGCTCACGGGGACAGCTTAATGAAAAACTGTTTTTT.

The V and J genes are TRBV19 and TRBJ2-6; possibly TRBD2 for D (6 bases). The CDR3 extends over 16 amino acids. Germline assignment: CDR1 LNHDA and CDR2 SQIVND (reference sequence). The ends were cut back, 2 bases at V and 2 bases at J, with 10 bases in the middle. For the CDR3, the DNA is TGTGCCAGTAGTATACGCGCGGGAACTGGGGCCAACGTCCTGACTTTC. Its protein product is CASSIRAGTGANVLTF.

The chain links TRBV1 to TRBJ2-3; TRBD2, the D gene given by the table, was not confirmed from the DNA. TRBV1 corresponds to a pseudogene. The CDR3 length is 18 residues. Here the CDR3 reads CTSSQDKAASGSTDTQYF. The CDR3 nucleotides are TGCACCAGCAGCCAAGATAAAGCGGCTAGCGGGAGCACAGATACGCAGTATTTT.